Listed here are 8 T cell receptor beta chains from one sample, sequenced in a study of blood T cell repertoires in COVID-19. Only in-frame clones appear in the TCRdb table, and some are missing; sequencing was by immunoSEQ multiplex PCR. The sample has approximately 120,000 clones, about 83% seen once; the top ten hold around 5%. Sequencing was done on a sample of peripheral blood. The receptors come from a human donor in a cohort sampled during active COVID-19.

The rearrangement links TRBV6-2 or TRBV6-3 to TRBJ2-3, with D perhaps TRBD1 (6 bases). The CDR3 length is 15 residues. Trimming pared 1 base from V and 4 bases from J, leaving 12 bases between. Per germline, CDR1 MNHEY and CDR2 SVGEGT. The CDR3 bases are TGTGCCAGCAGTTACTTCCCTACAGGGTCAGATACGCAGTATTTT. Its protein product is CASSYFPTGSDTQYF.

The chain joins TRBV11-2 to TRBJ1-2, with TRBD1 matching over 9 bases. Unmatched junction bases numbered 11, after V lost 5 bases and J lost 7 bases. In germline, CDR1 is SGHAT, CDR2 FQNNGV. This CDR3 region has 15 residues. In nucleotides, the CDR3 is TGTGCCAGCAGCCCACCCCTCCGGACAGGGGTTGGCTACACCTTC. As protein: CASSPPLRTGVGYTF.

The chain links TRBV29-1 to TRBJ2-1, with 7 bases aligning to TRBD1. Per the germline V gene, CDR1 is SQVTM and CDR2 is ANQGSEA. The CDR3 has 15 amino acids. J gave up 3 bases and V 5 bases, and 10 bases lay outside the gene matches. The CDR3 reads CSVPGDSYFYNEQFF. The CDR3 nucleotides read TGCAGCGTTCCCGGGGACAGTTATTTCTACAATGAGCAGTTCTTC.

This clone was detected only a few times. The chain links TRBV6-5 to TRBJ2-7; TRBD2 agrees at 8 bases. V gave up 6 bases and J gave up 5 bases; unmatched junction bases: 6. This CDR3 contains 13 residues. Germline loops: CDR1 MNHEY, CDR2 SVGAGI. The CDR3 spells CASRGSGSNEQYF. Here the CDR3 DNA reads TGTGCCAGCAGAGGGAGCGGGAGTAACGAGCAGTACTTC.

This sequence joins TRBV29-1 and TRBJ2-4; TRBD2 matches 7 bases. V lost 1 base to trimming and J lost 5 bases; unmatched junction nucleotides: 8. The V gene's germline CDR1 is SQVTM and CDR2 ANQGSEA. This CDR3 is 15 amino acids long. CDR3: CSVEVGGRAQNIQYF. CDR3 nucleotides: TGCAGCGTTGAAGTCGGAGGGAGGGCCCAAAACATTCAGTACTTC.

J is TRBJ2-1 and V is TRBV5-1; D is possibly TRBD2 (6 bases). Germline V gene sequence: CDR1 SGHRS, CDR2 YFSETQ. This CDR3 comprises 15 residues. Trimming removed 4 bases from V and 6 bases from J, with 17 bases in between. CDR3 amino acids: CASSLASELGNEQFF. CDR3 sequence (DNA): TGCGCCAGCAGCCTCGCTAGCGAGCTGGGCAATGAGCAGTTCTTC.

The chain links TRBV29-1 to TRBJ2-2, with D unclear. This CDR3 has 14 amino acids. Deletions cut 1 base from V and 6 bases from J, with 12 bases between. Germline V gene lookup returns CDR1 SQVTM and CDR2 ANQGSEA. CDR3 DNA sequence: TGCAGCGTTGAAGGGTCATACGGGTCCGGGGAGCTGTTTTTT. Its translation is CSVEGSYGSGELFF.

This chain connects TRBV7-2 to TRBJ1-1; D remains ambiguous. Germline V gives CDR1 SGHTA, CDR2 FQGNSA. The V end lost 1 base, the J end lost 8 bases, and 11 bases lay between the germline ends. The CDR3 has 13 residues. Here the CDR3 reads CASSLELHQEAFF. CDR3 bases: TGTGCCAGCAGCTTAGAGCTGCATCAAGAAGCTTTCTTT.